This T cell receptor (beta chain) stems from a study of blood T cell repertoires in COVID-19 (dated by TCRdb to 2019 to 2021). With respect to the entire study: Collaborator samples came from the United States, Italy and Spain and covered acute and convalescent phases of COVID-19. The dataset comprised deeply sampled blood TCRbeta repertoires from subjects exposed to, actively infected with, or recovered from COVID-19. Where HLA class I and class II types were available, the types were taken from metadata supplied by the sample provider, not from assay-based typing. Samples were obtained from the ongoing ImmuneRACE study (first 160 participants) and from roughly 1,300 subjects provided by 6 global collaborators. The repertoires were released in a freely available public database intended as a resource for research on the immune response to SARS-CoV-2. A de-identified subject ID, COVID-19 status, age in years and sex were almost always included in the sample metadata. The prospective study material was composed of cDNA or gDNA derived from T cells, B-cell-depleted T cells, or PBMCs. Findings and caveats that apply to the study as a whole: Clinical and demographic metadata were provided uncurated, with the amount varying by source and participant.

Comment on this clone: Its specific antigen is unknown. Base qualities are not at hand, and no much larger clone is one base apart.

Measured from the cysteine to the phenylalanine, the CDR3 is 16 residues long. Only the CDR3 DNA is retained, 48 bases long and in frame from the first base. CDR1 and CDR2 (SGHDT, YYEEEE) derive from the germline V gene. Germline trimming: 0 bases from V, 9 bases from J; junction bases outside gene matches: 14. The immunoSEQ Assay, a bias-controlled multiplex PCR, was used to amplify TCRbeta CDR3 regions from genomic DNA. As for the original processing: Within the assay, amplification of reference gene primers was used to estimate how many nucleated cells each sample contained. Sequence reads were collapsed and filtered to measure the absolute abundance of every unique TCRbeta CDR3 rearrangement. For each sample, productive Simpson clonality was calculated as the square root of Simpson's diversity index over productive rearrangements. The source is immuneACCESS, and TCRdb retained only in-frame sequences with V and J called. Part of the clones is not carried over; for the studies checked, unresolved V genes explain less than half of this, and the remainder is unexplained. V and J calls and clone size are copied from that table; D and trimming were computed from the DNA. A total of around 35,000 clones appear in this sample, over 75% of them only once. The top ten clones comprise 3% to 3.5% of the sample.

At one collaborating source in Seattle, patients were enrolled during active infection and were followed longitudinally through the course of disease. Collaborating institutions collected whole blood in K2EDTA tubes following their own protocols. For TCRbeta analysis, collaborator samples were shipped as frozen whole blood, as isolated PBMCs, or as DNA extracted from either sample type. Rearrangement joined TRBV5-6 to TRBJ2-5; TRBD2 agrees with 7 junctional bases. The clonotype originates from a man aged 65-85 years with COVID-19, enrolled during active disease. Sample: peripheral blood. The DNA sequence follows: TGTGCCAGCAGCTTGGAACCTAGCGGAAACCTAGCGGCCCAGTACTTC. This sequence encodes CASSLEPSGNLAAQYF.